This TCR beta chain was profiled in a study of blood T cell repertoires in COVID-19. About the study: There were acute and convalescent COVID-19 samples, and they came from the United States, Italy and Spain. In each case, the material was cDNA or gDNA derived from T cells, B-cell-depleted T cells, or PBMCs.

This CDR3 is 15 amino acids long. Germline CDR1 reads SGDLS; CDR2 reads YYNGEE. V dropped 0 bases and J dropped 5 bases, with 12 bases sitting between them. The assay was immunoSEQ multiplex PCR, and TCRdb's table has in-frame clones only and misses some. The data show about 160,000 clones, roughly 84% seen once. Recruited during active infection, patients (from Seattle) were subsequently followed longitudinally. V usage is TRBV9 and J usage is TRBJ2-4; D is possibly TRBD2 (5 bases). Material: peripheral blood. This TCR came from a man older than 75 with COVID-19, enrolled during active disease. The CDR3 bases are TGTGCCAGCAGCGTAGCCCCCGGGGTCCAAAACATTCAGTACTTC. Translation gives CASSVAPGVQNIQYF.